These 19 T cell receptor beta chains were all obtained from the same sample, sequenced in a study of circulating CD8 cells and anti-PD-1 response in melanoma. The QIAseq Immune Repertoire TCR panel built the libraries from approximately 16 ng of total RNA. In TCRdb, the reads were re-called with MiXCR into one record per CDR3 protein. The sample lists approximately 550 distinct CDR3 sequences; 6.2% were seen once. Live CD3+CD8+TCRalphabeta+ cells were sorted into four subsets by PD-1 and/or TIGIT. This specimen was CD8+ T cells from PBMCs, taken at baseline or after one month of anti-PD-1 therapy (not recorded which). These receptors were taken from a human donor with melanoma.

Notes on this clonotype: A much larger clone differs from this one at a single base, so this may be a read error. The CDR3 DNA follows: TGTGCCACGACTAGCGGCTACAATGAGCAGTACTTC. As protein: CATTSGYNEQYF. The chain joins TRBV6-5 to TRBJ2-7, with 9 bases identical to TRBD2. This CDR3 has 12 amino acids. V lost 10 bases and J lost 7; bases outside the gene matches: 8. Germline V gene data show CDR1 as MNHEY and CDR2 as SVGAGI.

This clonotype is labeled large. The chain uses TRBV5-6 and TRBJ1-4; D not certain. The V gene's germline CDR1 is SGHDT and CDR2 YYEEEE. The CDR3 covers 13 residues. V lost 5 bases, J lost 8 bases, and 13 bases lay in between. The chain's CDR3 is CASRTGSEEKLFF. For the CDR3, the DNA is TGTGCCAGCAGAACGGGGTCGGAGGAAAAACTGTTTTTT. Full variable domain (rest looked up from reference TRBV5-6 and TRBJ1-4): DAGVTQSPTHLIKTRGQQVTLRCSPKSGHDTVSWYQQALGQGPQFIFQYYEEEERQRGNFPDRFSGHQFPNYSSELNVNALLLGDSALYLCASRTGSEEKLFFGSGTQLSVL.

Notes on this clonotype: One junction end disagrees with the germline gene, perhaps due to a read error. The chain is built from TRBV19 and TRBJ2-7; 9 nucleotides align to TRBD1. The CDR3 runs 14 residues. The V gene's germline CDR1 is LNHDA and CDR2 SQIVND (reference sequence). CDR3 protein: CASSMTGGIYEQHF. The DNA of the CDR3 is TGTGCCAGTAGTATGACAGGGGGAATCTACGAGCAGCACTTC. The full variable domain, its missing parts supplied by reference TRBV19 and TRBJ2-7, is DGGITQSPKYLFRKEGQNVTLSCEQNLNHDAMYWYRQDPGQGLRLIYYSQIVNDFQKGDIAEGYSVSREKKESFPLTVTSAQKNPTAFYLCASSMTGGIYEQHFGPGTRLTVT.

In its sample, this clonotype is large. This chain connects TRBV2 to TRBJ2-7; TRBD1 matches at 7 bases. V was clipped by 3 bases and J by 3 bases; unmatched bases: 5. Germline CDR1 and CDR2: SNHLY and FYNNEI. This CDR3 is 14 amino acids long. Here the CDR3 reads CASSEMTGRYEQYF. Here the CDR3 DNA reads TGTGCCAGCAGTGAGATGACAGGGCGCTACGAGCAGTACTTC.

This clonotype ranks as medium-sized (0.01 to 0.1%). The CDR3 DNA reads TGTGCCAGCAAAGATTCCCGGTTAGGGAACACCGGGGAGCTGTTTTTT. Translating gives CASKDSRLGNTGELFF. The chain is built from TRBV6-1 and TRBJ2-2; unclear D gene. The CDR3 consists of 16 residues. Germline-derived CDR1 and CDR2 are MNHNS and SASEGT. V lost 7 bases and J lost 1, with 16 bases in between.

This clonotype is large (0.1 to 1%) by share. The V gene is TRBV2, the J gene TRBJ1-1; no clear D gene. V shed 4 bases and J shed 7 bases, with 13 bases lying between them. The germline V gene encodes CDR1 SNHLY and CDR2 FYNNEI. This CDR3 has 13 residues. The CDR3 protein is CASSGIEKDEAFF. DNA of the CDR3: TGTGCCAGCAGTGGGATCGAGAAGGATGAAGCTTTCTTT.

This clonotype is deemed medium-sized. The chain recombines TRBV20-1 with TRBJ1-5; 7 bases agree with TRBD1. This CDR3 has 15 residues. CDR1 is DFQATT and CDR2 is SNEGSKA in the germline V gene (reference sequence). V was pared by 5 bases and J by 0 bases, with 7 bases of the junction left unmatched. In nucleotides, the CDR3 is TGCAGTGCTCTACAGGGGTTCGGTAGCAATCAGCCCCAGCATTTT. Its translation is CSALQGFGSNQPQHF.

Points on this clonotype: This may arise from a read error, as a much more abundant clone is one base away. The chain joins TRBV2 to TRBJ1-2, with TRBD1 matching over 7 bases. The germline gives CDR1 SNHLY, CDR2 FYNNEI. The CDR3 totals 19 residues. V shed 4 bases, J shed 5 bases, and the junction held 22 bases outside the gene matches. The CDR3 loop reads CASSGPGGGPERPFYGYTF. The CDR3, as DNA: TGTGCCAGCAGTGGCCCTGGAGGGGGCCCGGAACGACCTTTTTATGGCTACACCTTC.

This clonotype counts as medium-sized (0.01 to 0.1%). The chain links TRBV28 to TRBJ2-3, with D possibly being TRBD1 (6 bases). Germline V CDR1 and CDR2: MDHEN, SYDVKM. V lost 11 bases and J lost 1, with 10 bases in between. The CDR3 consists of 12 residues. CDR3 sequence reads: CAVGAGTDTQYF. CDR3 coding DNA: TGTGCCGTGGGGGCGGGCACAGATACGCAGTATTTT.

In this sample, this clonotype turned up a few times. This may be a read error: a much more frequent sequence differs by one nucleotide. This chain links TRBV24-1 with TRBJ2-1; 11 nucleotides agree with TRBD2. The CDR3 length is 18 residues. Germline lookup yields CDR1 KGHDR and CDR2 SFDVKD. In nucleotides, the CDR3 is TGTGCCACCAGTGATTTGGGAACCTTAGCGGGGGGGCCGCGTGAGCAGTGCTTC. This gives the protein CATSDLGTLAGGPREQCF.

In its sample, this clonotype ranks as medium-sized. The V call is TRBV20-1, the J call TRBJ2-7; a possible D gene is TRBD1 (5 bases). Germline V gene sequence: CDR1 DFQATT, CDR2 SNEGSKA (reference sequence). Trimming took 6 bases from V and 11 from J, leaving 8 bases between them. The CDR3 runs 8 residues. CDR3 nucleotides: TGCAGTGCGGACATGGAGTACTTC. Translated: CSADMEYF.

By share of the sample, this clonotype is large (0.1 to 1%). The chain is built from TRBV23-1 and TRBJ1-4; D may be TRBD1 (6 bases). TRBV23-1 is known as an ORF, though its function is uncertain. This CDR3 spans 17 amino acids. V lost 8 bases and J 4 bases, leaving 23 bases between the germline ends. The CDR3 loop reads CASPRGSYRAGNEKLFF. CDR3 coding DNA: TGCGCCAGCCCCCGGGGGAGTTACAGGGCCGGTAATGAAAAACTGTTTTTT.

Judged by abundance, this clonotype is large. The rearrangement joins TRBV27 to TRBJ1-2, with 9 bases identical to TRBD1. From germline, CDR1 is MNHEY and CDR2 SMNVEV (reference sequence). After removal of 6 bases from V and 4 bases from J, the junction contained 3 bases not matched to a gene. This CDR3 has 13 residues. The CDR3 DNA reads as TGTGCCAGCAGACAGGGGGCCGGCTATGGCTACACCTTC. Its protein is CASRQGAGYGYTF.

Judged by abundance, this clonotype is medium-sized. V is TRBV4-1 and J is TRBJ2-1, with D unresolved. Trimming removed 1 base from V and 9 bases from J, with 7 bases in between. The CDR3 loop spans 12 amino acids. The germline V gene encodes CDR1 MGHRA and CDR2 YSYEKL. CDR3: CASSQGDLEQFF. The CDR3 nucleotides are TGCGCCAGCAGCCAAGGGGATCTTGAGCAGTTCTTC.

By sample share, this clonotype is large (0.1 to 1%). CDR3 DNA sequence: TGTGCCAGCAGCGTAGTGGGGCACAATGAGCAGTTCTTC. This codes for CASSVVGHNEQFF. This chain links TRBV9 with TRBJ2-1; D perhaps matches TRBD1 (5 bases). V dropped 0 bases and J dropped 5 bases, with 6 bases sitting between them. CDR1 SGDLS and CDR2 YYNGEE come from the germline V gene. This CDR3 contains 13 residues.

By proportion, this clonotype is large (0.1 to 1%). J is TRBJ2-4 and V is TRBV19, with a possible D match to TRBD1 (6 bases). CDR1 and CDR2 from the germline V gene are LNHDA and SQIVND (reference sequence). The CDR3 contains 14 residues. Trimming took off 4 bases at V and 6 bases at J, with 13 bases between the two ends. The CDR3 protein is CASSTQGFGNIQYF. The CDR3 nucleotides are TGTGCCAGTAGTACCCAGGGGTTCGGAAACATTCAGTACTTC.

In its sample, this clonotype ranks as medium-sized. V and J are TRBV13 and TRBJ1-3; D is unresolved. Germline V gene sequence: CDR1 PRHDT, CDR2 FYEKMQ (reference sequence). V shed 3 bases and J shed 0 bases, with 12 bases lying between them. CDR3 size: 16 residues. The CDR3 DNA follows: TGTGCCAGCAGCTTCCTCGCGGGTAGCTCTGGAAACACCATATATTTT. Translated: CASSFLAGSSGNTIYF.

This clonotype is medium-sized within its sample. This chain uses TRBV20-1 with TRBJ1-1, with D maybe TRBD1 (6 bases). The CDR3 covers 12 residues. Germline-derived CDR1 and CDR2 are DFQATT and SNEGSKA (reference sequence). Trimming stripped 0 bases from V and 5 bases from J, with 7 bases between. The CDR3 loop reads CSAREGGTEAFF. Written as DNA, the CDR3 is TGCAGTGCTAGAGAAGGGGGTACTGAAGCTTTCTTT.

By share, this clonotype ranks as large (0.1 to 1%). The chain couples TRBV25-1 to TRBJ1-1; D uncertain. Trimming shortened V by 2 bases and J by 8 bases, and 9 bases separated the two germline ends. Germline lookup yields CDR1 MGHDK and CDR2 SYGVNS. CDR3 length: 12 amino acids. CDR3 nucleotides: TGTGCCAGCAGTGAAGGAGGCGGAGAAGCTTTCTTT. This encodes CASSEGGGEAFF.